Listed here are 7 T cell receptor beta chains from one sample, sequenced in a study of blood T cell repertoires in COVID-19. Profiled with immunoSEQ multiplex PCR; TCRdb holds only in-frame clones, not every one. The data contain about 220,000 clones, approximately 80% of them singletons. Sequencing used peripheral blood. These receptors all stem from a woman aged 60 to 75 who had recovered from COVID-19.

This clone was found once. The CDR3 loop reads CASSPRQARVLAKNIQYF. CDR3 DNA: TGTGCCAGCAGCCCGCGACAGGCTAGGGTTCTAGCCAAAAACATTCAGTACTTC. The chain is built from TRBV7-9 and TRBJ2-4; D may be TRBD1 (6 bases). This CDR3 has 18 residues. Germline CDR1 SEHNR, CDR2 FQNEAQ (reference sequence). The ends were cut back, 5 bases at V and 0 bases at J, with 20 bases in the middle.

The CDR3 DNA reads TGTGCCAGCAGCTTAGTCAGGGGACGTGAAAAACTGTTTTTT. Translation: CASSLVRGREKLFF. The rearrangement joins TRBV11-2 to TRBJ1-4; TRBD1 might be the D (6 bases). V lost 1 base and J 7 bases, leaving 10 bases between the germline ends. There are 14 residues in the CDR3. The germline V gene encodes CDR1 SGHAT and CDR2 FQNNGV.

The genes are TRBV5-8 and TRBJ2-2, with TRBD1 identical over 8 bases. The CDR3 is made up of 15 amino acids. Unmatched junction bases numbered 5, after V lost 4 bases and J lost 3 bases. CDR1 is SGHTS and CDR2 is YDEGEE in the germline V gene. The CDR3 loop is CASSEQGVDTGELFF. For the CDR3, the DNA is TGTGCCAGCAGCGAACAGGGGGTCGACACCGGGGAGCTGTTTTTT.

This chain links TRBV11-2 with TRBJ2-1; 9 bases agree with TRBD2. The CDR3 covers 19 residues. The germline V gene encodes CDR1 SGHAT and CDR2 FQNNGV. With V trimmed by 5 bases and J by 8 bases, 22 bases remained unmatched. CDR3 region: CASSPPPRSFSGGIDEQFF. CDR3 DNA: TGTGCCAGCAGCCCCCCCCCTCGCTCGTTTAGCGGGGGAATCGATGAGCAGTTCTTC.

The rearrangement links TRBV7-2 to TRBJ1-1; 7 nucleotides match TRBD1. CDR3 size: 13 residues. The germline V gene encodes CDR1 SGHTA and CDR2 FQGNSA. The junction had 5 bases not matched to a gene; V was cut back by 6 bases and J by 4 bases. CDR3 sequence (DNA): TGTGCCAGCAGTTCACAGGGGTTCACTGAAGCTTTCTTT. Translated, it gives CASSSQGFTEAFF.

This sequence joins TRBV5-1 and TRBJ1-1; a possible D gene is TRBD1 (6 bases). V lost 5 bases and J 0 bases, leaving 11 bases between the germline ends. From germline, CDR1 is SGHRS and CDR2 YFSETQ. The CDR3 length is 14 residues. CDR3 residues: CASRSGALNTEAFF. Here the CDR3 DNA reads TGCGCCAGCAGATCAGGGGCCCTGAACACTGAAGCTTTCTTT.

The chain links TRBV5-1 to TRBJ1-2; the match to TRBD1 covers 9 bases. CDR1 and CDR2 from the germline V gene are SGHRS and YFSETQ. V gave up 3 bases and J gave up 5 bases; unmatched junction bases: 8. CDR3 length equals 15 residues. CDR3 DNA sequence: TGCGCCAGCAGCTCGCCGGACAGGGGAGATTATGGCTACACCTTC. Translating gives CASSSPDRGDYGYTF.